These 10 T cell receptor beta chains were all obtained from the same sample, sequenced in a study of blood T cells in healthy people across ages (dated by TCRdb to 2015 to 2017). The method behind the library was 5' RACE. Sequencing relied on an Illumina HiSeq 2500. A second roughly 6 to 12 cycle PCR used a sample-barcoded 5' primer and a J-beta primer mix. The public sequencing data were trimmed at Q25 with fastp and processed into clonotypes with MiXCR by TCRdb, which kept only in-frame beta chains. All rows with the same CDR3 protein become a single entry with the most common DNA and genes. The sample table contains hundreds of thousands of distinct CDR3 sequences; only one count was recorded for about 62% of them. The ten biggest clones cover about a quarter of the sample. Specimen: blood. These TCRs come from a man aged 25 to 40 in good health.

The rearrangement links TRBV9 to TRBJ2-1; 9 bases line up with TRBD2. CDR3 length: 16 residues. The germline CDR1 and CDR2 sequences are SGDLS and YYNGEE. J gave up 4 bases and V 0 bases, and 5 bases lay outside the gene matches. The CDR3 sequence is CASSVAGGGAYNEQFF. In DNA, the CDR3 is TGTGCCAGCAGCGTAGCGGGCGGGGGGGCTTACAATGAGCAGTTCTTC.

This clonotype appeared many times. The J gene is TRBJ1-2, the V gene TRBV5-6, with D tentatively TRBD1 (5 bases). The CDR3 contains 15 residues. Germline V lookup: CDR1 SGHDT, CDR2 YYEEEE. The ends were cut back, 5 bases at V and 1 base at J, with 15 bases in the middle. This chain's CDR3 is CASRIRGRSNYGYTF. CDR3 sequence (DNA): TGTGCCAGCAGGATACGGGGACGGAGTAACTATGGCTACACCTTC. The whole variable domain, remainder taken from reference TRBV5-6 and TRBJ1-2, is DAGVTQSPTHLIKTRGQQVTLRCSPKSGHDTVSWYQQALGQGPQFIFQYYEEEERQRGNFPDRFSGHQFPNYSSELNVNALLLGDSALYLCASRIRGRSNYGYTFGSGTRLTVV.

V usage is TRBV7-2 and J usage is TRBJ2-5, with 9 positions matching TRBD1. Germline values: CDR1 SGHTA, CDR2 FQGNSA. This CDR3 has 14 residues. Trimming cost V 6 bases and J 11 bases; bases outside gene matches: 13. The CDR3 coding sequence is TGTGCCAGCAGTCATACAGGGGGCCCGTACGGGCAGTACTTC. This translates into CASSHTGGPYGQYF.

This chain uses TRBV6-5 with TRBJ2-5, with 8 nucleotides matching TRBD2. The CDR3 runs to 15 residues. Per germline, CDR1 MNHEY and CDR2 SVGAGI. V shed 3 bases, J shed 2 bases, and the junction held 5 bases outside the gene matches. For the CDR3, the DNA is TGTGCCAGCAGTTATTTTCGCGGGGGGCAAGAGACCCAGTACTTC. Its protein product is CASSYFRGGQETQYF.

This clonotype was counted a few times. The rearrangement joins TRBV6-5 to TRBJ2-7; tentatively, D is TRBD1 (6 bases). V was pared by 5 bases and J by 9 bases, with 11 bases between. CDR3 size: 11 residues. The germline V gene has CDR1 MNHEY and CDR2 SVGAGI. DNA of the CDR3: TGTGCCAGCAGTACAGGGATCGGGCAGTACTTC. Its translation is CASSTGIGQYF.

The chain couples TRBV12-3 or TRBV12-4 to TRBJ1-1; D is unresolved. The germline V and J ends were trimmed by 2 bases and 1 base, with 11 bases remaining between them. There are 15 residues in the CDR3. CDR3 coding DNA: TGTGCCAGCAGTTTAAGTAGTGAGGGGAACACTGAAGCTTTCTTT. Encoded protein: CASSLSSEGNTEAFF.

CDR3 nucleotide sequence: TGTGCCAGCAGCTTTAAGGACAGGGTATTCTATGGCTACACCTTC. As protein: CASSFKDRVFYGYTF. This rearrangement joins TRBV5-6 to TRBJ1-2, with 8 bases that match TRBD1. V was clipped by 2 bases and J by 4 bases; unmatched bases: 7. The CDR3 runs 15 residues. Germline-derived CDR1 and CDR2 are SGHDT and YYEEEE.

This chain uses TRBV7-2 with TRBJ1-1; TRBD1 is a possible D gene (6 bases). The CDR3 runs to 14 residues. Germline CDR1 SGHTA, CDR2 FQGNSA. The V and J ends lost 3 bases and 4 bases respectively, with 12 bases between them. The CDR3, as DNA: TGTGCCAGCAGCTTGCAGGGAGGGGGCACTGAAGCTTTCTTT. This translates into CASSLQGGGTEAFF.

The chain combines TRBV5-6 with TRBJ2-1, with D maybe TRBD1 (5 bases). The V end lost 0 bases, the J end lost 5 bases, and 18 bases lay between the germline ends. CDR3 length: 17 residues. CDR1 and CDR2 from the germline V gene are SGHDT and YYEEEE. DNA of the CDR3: TGTGCCAGCAGCTTGGGGCAGGGAATCGGAAGGGACAATGAGCAGTTCTTC. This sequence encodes CASSLGQGIGRDNEQFF.

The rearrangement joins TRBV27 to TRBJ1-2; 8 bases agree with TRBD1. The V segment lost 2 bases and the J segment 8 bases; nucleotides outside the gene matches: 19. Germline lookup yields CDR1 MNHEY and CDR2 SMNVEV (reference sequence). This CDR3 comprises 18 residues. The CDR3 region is CASSLRGFRTGMKEGYTF. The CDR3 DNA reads TGTGCCAGCAGTTTAAGGGGGTTCAGGACAGGGATGAAAGAGGGCTACACCTTC.